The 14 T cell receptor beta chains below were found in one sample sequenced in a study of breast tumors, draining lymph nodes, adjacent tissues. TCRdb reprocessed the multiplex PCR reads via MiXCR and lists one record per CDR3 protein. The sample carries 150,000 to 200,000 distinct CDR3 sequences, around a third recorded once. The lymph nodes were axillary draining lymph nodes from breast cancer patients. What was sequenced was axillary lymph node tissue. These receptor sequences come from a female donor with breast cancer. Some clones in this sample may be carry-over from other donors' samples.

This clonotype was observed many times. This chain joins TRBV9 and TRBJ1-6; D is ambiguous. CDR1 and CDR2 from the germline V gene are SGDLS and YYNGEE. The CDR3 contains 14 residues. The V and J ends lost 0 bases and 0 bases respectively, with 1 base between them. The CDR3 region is CASSVGSYNSPLHF. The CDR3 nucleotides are TGTGCCAGCAGCGTAGGCTCCTATAATTCACCCCTCCACTTT.

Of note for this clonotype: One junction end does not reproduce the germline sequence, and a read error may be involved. This chain's CDR3 is CNARERVKGDEAFF. As DNA, the CDR3 is TGCAATGCTAGAGAAAGGGTCAAGGGAGATGAAGCTTTCTTT. The rearrangement joins TRBV20-1 to TRBJ1-1; D is ambiguous. CDR3 size: 14 residues. CDR1 DFQATT and CDR2 SNEGSKA come from the germline V gene (reference sequence).

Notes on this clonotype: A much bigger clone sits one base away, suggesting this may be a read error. CDR3 nucleotides: TGTGCCAGCAGCCGACAGGGTACTAGTGGGGAGGAGCTGTTTTTT. Encoded protein: CASSRQGTSGEELFF. This chain links TRBV11-2 with TRBJ2-2; TRBD1 agrees at 7 bases. This CDR3 is 15 amino acids long. Germline CDR1 reads SGHAT; CDR2 reads FQNNGV. V lost 5 bases, J lost 10 bases, and 13 bases stayed unmatched.

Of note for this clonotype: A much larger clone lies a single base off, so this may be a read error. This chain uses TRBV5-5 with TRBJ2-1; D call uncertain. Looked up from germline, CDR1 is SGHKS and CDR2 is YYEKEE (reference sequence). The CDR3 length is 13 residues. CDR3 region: CASSQDFLNGQFF. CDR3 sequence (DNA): TGTGCCAGCAGCCAAGATTTTCTGAATGGGCAGTTCTTC.

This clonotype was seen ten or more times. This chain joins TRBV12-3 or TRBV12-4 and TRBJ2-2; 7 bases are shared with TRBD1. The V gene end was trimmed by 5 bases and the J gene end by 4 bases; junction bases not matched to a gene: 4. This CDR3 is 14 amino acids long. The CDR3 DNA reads TGTGCCAGCAGTACATACAGGGGCACCGGGGAGCTGTTTTTT. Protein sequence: CASSTYRGTGELFF.

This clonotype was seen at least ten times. The CDR3 DNA sequence: TGTGCCAGCAGCTTAGGACAGTACACCGGGGAGCTGTTTTTT. It codes for CASSLGQYTGELFF. The chain is built from TRBV7-2 and TRBJ2-2, with D possibly being TRBD1 (5 bases). CDR1 and CDR2 (germline): SGHTA, FQGNSA. The V and J ends lost 1 base and 3 bases respectively, with 6 bases between them. The CDR3 extends over 14 amino acids.

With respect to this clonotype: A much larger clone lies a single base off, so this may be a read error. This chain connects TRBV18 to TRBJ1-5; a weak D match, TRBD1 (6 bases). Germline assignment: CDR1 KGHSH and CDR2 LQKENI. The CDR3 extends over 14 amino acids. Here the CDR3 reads CAGSRGGSNQPQHF. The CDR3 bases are TGTGCCGGCTCACGAGGGGGTAGCAATCAGCCCCAGCATTTT.

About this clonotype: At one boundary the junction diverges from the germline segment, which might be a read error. The CDR3 nucleotides are TGTGCCACCAGCAGAACTCGGGGCAGGGGGAACAATGGGCAGTTCTTC. It is translated as CATSRTRGRGNNGQFF. V and J are TRBV15 and TRBJ2-1, with 7 bases fitting TRBD1. This CDR3 region has 16 residues. Germline V gene lookup returns CDR1 LNHNV and CDR2 YYDKDF (reference sequence).

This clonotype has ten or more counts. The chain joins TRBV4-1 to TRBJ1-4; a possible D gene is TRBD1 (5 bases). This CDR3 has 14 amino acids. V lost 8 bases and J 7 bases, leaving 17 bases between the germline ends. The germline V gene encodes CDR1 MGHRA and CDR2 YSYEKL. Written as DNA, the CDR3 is TGCGCCAGCTCAAAGGCGGGGGAGGTTGAAAAACTGTTTTTT. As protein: CASSKAGEVEKLFF.

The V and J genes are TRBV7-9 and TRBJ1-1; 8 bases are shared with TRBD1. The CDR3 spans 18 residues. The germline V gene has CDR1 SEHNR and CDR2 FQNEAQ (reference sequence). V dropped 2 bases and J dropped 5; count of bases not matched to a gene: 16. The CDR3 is CASSLLRGLSSSKTEAFF. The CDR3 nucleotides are TGTGCCAGCAGCTTACTCAGGGGGCTTTCTAGTTCCAAAACTGAAGCTTTCTTT.

The CDR3: CASSVPDRDLDETQYF. The CDR3 DNA follows: TGTGCCAGCTCAGTTCCGGACAGGGATTTAGACGAGACCCAGTACTTC. The J gene is TRBJ2-5, the V gene TRBV18; 8 bases map to TRBD1. The CDR3 loop spans 16 amino acids. Germline-derived CDR1 and CDR2 are KGHSH and LQKENI. With V trimmed by 5 bases and J by 5 bases, 13 bases remained unmatched.

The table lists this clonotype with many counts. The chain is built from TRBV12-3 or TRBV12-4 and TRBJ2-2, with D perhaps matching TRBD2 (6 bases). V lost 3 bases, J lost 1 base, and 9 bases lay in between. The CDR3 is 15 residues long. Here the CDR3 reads CASSFDGGNTGELFF. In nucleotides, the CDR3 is TGTGCCAGCAGTTTTGACGGGGGGAACACCGGGGAGCTGTTTTTT.

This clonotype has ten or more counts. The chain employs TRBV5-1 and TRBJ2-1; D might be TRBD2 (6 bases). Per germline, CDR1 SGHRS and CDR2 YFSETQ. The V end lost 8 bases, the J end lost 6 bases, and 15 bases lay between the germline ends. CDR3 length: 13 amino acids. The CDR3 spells CASRYSGVNEQFF. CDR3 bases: TGCGCCAGTCGATATAGCGGCGTCAATGAGCAGTTCTTC.

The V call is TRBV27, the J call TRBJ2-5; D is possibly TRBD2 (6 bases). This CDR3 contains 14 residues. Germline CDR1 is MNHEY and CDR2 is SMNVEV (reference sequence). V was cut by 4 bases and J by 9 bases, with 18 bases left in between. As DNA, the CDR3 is TGTGCCAGCAGTTCGCTCGCCGGCCGGGAGCCCCAGTACTTC. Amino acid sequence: CASSSLAGREPQYF.